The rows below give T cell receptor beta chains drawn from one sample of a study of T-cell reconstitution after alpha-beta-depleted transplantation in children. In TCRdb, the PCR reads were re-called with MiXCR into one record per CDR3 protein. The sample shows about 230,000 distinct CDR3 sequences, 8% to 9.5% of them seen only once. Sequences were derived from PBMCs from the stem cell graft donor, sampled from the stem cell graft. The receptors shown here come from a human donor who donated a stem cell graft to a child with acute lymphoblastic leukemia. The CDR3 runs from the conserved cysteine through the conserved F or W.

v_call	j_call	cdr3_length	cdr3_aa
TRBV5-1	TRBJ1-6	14	CASRQGQGDSPLHF
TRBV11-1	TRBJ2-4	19	CASSGGQGAFGGTKNIQYF
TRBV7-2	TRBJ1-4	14	CASSLGAGDEKLFF
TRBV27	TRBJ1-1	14	CASSFRGMWTEAFF
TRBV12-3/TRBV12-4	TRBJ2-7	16	CASSHRSGGSSYEQYF
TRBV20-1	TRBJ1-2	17	CSASRPGGSGGNYGYTF
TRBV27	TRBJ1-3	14	CASKKTSSGNTIYF
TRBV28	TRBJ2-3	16	CASSLSGPRGTDTQYF
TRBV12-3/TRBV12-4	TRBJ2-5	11	CASGPLETQYF
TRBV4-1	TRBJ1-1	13	CASSRDRSAEAFF
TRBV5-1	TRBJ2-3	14	CASSRDRGTDTQYF
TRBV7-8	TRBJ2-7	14	CASSPSSLVREQYF
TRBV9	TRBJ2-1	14	CASSVVRVGGVQFF
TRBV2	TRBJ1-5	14	CASRQDSSNQPQHF
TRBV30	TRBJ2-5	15	CAWSVGQKPEETQYF
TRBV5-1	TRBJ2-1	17	CASSPGTGAPQGDEQFF
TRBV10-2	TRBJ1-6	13	CASRGLGPEPLHF
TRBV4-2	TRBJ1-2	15	CASSQRQGGNYGYTF
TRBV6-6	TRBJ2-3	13	CASREGVPDTQYF
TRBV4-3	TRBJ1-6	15	CASSQEQGRVSPLHF
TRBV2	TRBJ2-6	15	CASSVTGSGANVLTF
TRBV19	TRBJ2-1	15	CASSTRTGVGNEQFF
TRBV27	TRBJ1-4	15	CASSLRGGGNEKLFF
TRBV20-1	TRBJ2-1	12	CSAADTYNEQFF
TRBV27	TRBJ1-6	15	CASSLLGGTGSSLHF
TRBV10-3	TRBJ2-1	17	CAISLGLAGGLRDEQFF
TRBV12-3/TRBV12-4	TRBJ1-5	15	CASSYTGYSNQPQHF
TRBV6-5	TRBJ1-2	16	CASHPPSSLMGYGYTF
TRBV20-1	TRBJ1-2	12	CSGDARGYGYTF
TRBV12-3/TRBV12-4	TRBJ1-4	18	CASSLQGWPSATNEKLFF
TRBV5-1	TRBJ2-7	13	CASSPNSDGEQYF
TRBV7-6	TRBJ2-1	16	CASSPLAGGTYNEQFF
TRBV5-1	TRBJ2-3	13	CASRDPGGDTQYF
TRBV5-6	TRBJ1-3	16	CASSPPDRAAGNTIYF
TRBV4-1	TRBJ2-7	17	CASKLFIGGASHYEQYF
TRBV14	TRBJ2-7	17	CASSQDLGEGSSYEQYF
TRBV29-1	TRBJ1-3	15	CSVLDRLHSGNTIYF
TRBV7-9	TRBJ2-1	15	CASSLDRGLYNEQFF
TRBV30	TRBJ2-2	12	CAWNVQTGELFF
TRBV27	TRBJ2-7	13	CASSFDRVNEQYF
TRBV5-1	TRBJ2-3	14	CASSLEGGTDTQYF
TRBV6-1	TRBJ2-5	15	CASGSAGGIWETQYF
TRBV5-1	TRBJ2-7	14	CASSEDRGLYEQYF
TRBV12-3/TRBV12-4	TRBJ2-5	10	CASRGETQYF
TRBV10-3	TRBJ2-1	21	CAISESRRLAGGQSTYNEQFF